These 7 T cell receptor beta chains were sequenced from one sample in a study of PD-L1 blockade in urothelial cancer. Method: immunoSEQ multiplex PCR; TCRdb's copy keeps in-frame clones and lacks some. The sample records around 110,000 clones, approximately 90% being singletons. Time point meaning: peripheral blood 6 weeks after treatment start. Specimen: PBMCs, collected around atezolizumab (anti-PD-L1) treatment. These receptors all come from a man between 60 and 75 years old with urothelial cancer.

CDR3 bases: TGTGCCAGCAGCCAAGATCCCGGGGAAGGGCTTTGGGTTTTCTTT. Its protein product is CASSQDPGEGLWVFF. V is TRBV4-2 and J is TRBJ1-1; the D is unclear. V shed 0 bases and J shed 13 bases, with 21 bases lying between them. The CDR3 has 15 residues. Per germline, CDR1 LGHNA and CDR2 YNFKEQ.

The rearrangement joins TRBV7-2 to TRBJ2-3, with D perhaps TRBD1 (6 bases). Germline CDR1 SGHTA, CDR2 FQGNSA. This CDR3 comprises 15 residues. V was pared by 5 bases and J by 4 bases, with 16 bases between. The CDR3 nucleotides are TGTGCCAGCAGCCTAACAGGGCTGGTACCAGATACGCAGTATTTT. It translates to CASSLTGLVPDTQYF.

CDR3 protein: CASSYSGDGYTF. For the CDR3, the DNA is TGTGCCAGCAGTTACTCCGGGGATGGCTACACCTTC. This rearrangement joins TRBV6-6 to TRBJ1-2, with D hard to call. Trimming took 0 bases from V and 6 from J, leaving 5 bases between them. The germline V gene encodes CDR1 MNHNY and CDR2 SVGAGI (reference sequence). The CDR3 runs 12 residues.

The chain links TRBV10-3 to TRBJ1-3; D is perhaps TRBD1 (6 bases). The CDR3 length is 14 residues. Per the germline V gene, CDR1 is ENHRY and CDR2 is SYGVKD. The V and J ends lost 8 bases and 0 bases respectively, with 11 bases between them. The CDR3 DNA reads TGTGCCATCGAAAACAGGGACTCTGGAAACACCATATATTTT. Protein sequence: CAIENRDSGNTIYF.

The gene calls are TRBV18 and TRBJ1-1; 7 nucleotides align to TRBD1. Looked up from germline, CDR1 is KGHSH and CDR2 is LQKENI. There are 15 residues in the CDR3. J gave up 3 bases and V 3 bases, and 7 bases lay outside the gene matches. CDR3 coding DNA: TGTGCCAGCTCACCCTTACAGGGGTTGGACACTGAAGCTTTCTTT. Protein product: CASSPLQGLDTEAFF.

V and J are TRBV11-3 and TRBJ2-3; TRBD2 is a possible D gene (6 bases). The length of the CDR3 is 14 residues. The ends were cut back, 5 bases at V and 2 bases at J, with 11 bases in the middle. The V gene's germline CDR1 is SGHNT and CDR2 YENEEA. The CDR3 spells CASSHRDFTDTQYF. CDR3 nucleotides: TGTGCCAGCAGCCACCGGGACTTCACAGATACGCAGTATTTT. Full variable domain (remainder filled in from reference TRBV11-3 and TRBJ2-3): EAGVVQSPRYKIIEKKQPVAFWCNPISGHNTLYWYLQNLGQGPELLIRYENEEAVDDSQLPKDRFSAERLKGVDSTLKIQPAELGDSAVYLCASSHRDFTDTQYFGPGTRLTVL.

This rearrangement joins TRBV5-1 to TRBJ1-6, with 10 bases lining up with TRBD1. The germline CDR1 and CDR2 sequences are SGHRS and YFSETQ. Trimming cost V 4 bases and J 8 bases; bases outside gene matches: 3. The CDR3 has 14 residues. The CDR3 region has the DNA TGCGCCAGCAGCACCGGGACAGGGGATTCACCCCTCCACTTT. Protein product: CASSTGTGDSPLHF.